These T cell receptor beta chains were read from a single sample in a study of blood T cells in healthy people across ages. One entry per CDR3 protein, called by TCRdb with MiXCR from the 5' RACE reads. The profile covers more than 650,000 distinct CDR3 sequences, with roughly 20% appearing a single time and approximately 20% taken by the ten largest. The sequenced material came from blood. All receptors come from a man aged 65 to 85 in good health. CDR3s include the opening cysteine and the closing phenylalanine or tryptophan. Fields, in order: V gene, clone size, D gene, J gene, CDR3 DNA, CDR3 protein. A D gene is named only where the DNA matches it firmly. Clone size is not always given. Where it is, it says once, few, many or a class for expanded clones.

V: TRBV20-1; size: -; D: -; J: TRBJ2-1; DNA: TGCAGTGCTAGTCATACACTAGGGCATGAGCAGTTCTTC; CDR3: CSASHTLGHEQFF
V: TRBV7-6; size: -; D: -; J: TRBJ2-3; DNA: TGTGCCAGCAGCTTAGCCCTCCCAGATACGCAGTATTTT; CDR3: CASSLALPDTQYF
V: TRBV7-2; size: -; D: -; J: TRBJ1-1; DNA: TGTGCCAGCAGCTCCCGGGTAGGGAGGATGAACACTGAAGCTTTCTTT; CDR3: CASSSRVGRMNTEAFF
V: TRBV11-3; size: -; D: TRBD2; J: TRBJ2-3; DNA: TGTGCCAGCAGCTTAGGAGCTAGCGGGTTGCGCACAGATACGCAGTATTTT; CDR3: CASSLGASGLRTDTQYF
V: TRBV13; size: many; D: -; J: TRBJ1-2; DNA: TGTGCCAGCAGCCCGCTCCTGGAGTTGGCAAACTATGGCTACACCTTC; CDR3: CASSPLLELANYGYTF
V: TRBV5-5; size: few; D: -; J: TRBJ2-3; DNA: TGTGCCAGCAGCTTGGAGGGCATGTCTCGCACAGATACGCAGTATTTT; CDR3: CASSLEGMSRTDTQYF
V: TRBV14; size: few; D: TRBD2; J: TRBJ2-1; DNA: TGTGCCAGCCACGAACTGGGACTAGCGGCCTACAATGAGCAGTTCTTC; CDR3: CASHELGLAAYNEQFF
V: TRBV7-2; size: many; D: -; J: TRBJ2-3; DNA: TGTGCCAGCAGCCAGGACAGAGATACGCAGTATTTT; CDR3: CASSQDRDTQYF
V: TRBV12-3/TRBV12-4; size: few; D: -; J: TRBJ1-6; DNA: TGTGCCAGCAGTTTAGCGCGGGGAAGACAGCTTTCACCCCTCCACTTT; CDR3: CASSLARGRQLSPLHF
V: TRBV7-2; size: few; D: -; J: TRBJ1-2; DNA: TGTGCCAGCAGCTTAGGTACAGGGAACCTCTATGGCTACACCTTC; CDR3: CASSLGTGNLYGYTF
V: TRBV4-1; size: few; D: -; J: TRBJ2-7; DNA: TGCGTCAGCAGCCAAGATCTCGGCAGGGTCGGTGTCGACGAGCAGTACTTC; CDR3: CVSSQDLGRVGVDEQYF
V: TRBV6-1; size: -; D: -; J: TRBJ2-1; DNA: TGTGCCGGCAGTGAAACTCGCACCTACAATGAGCAGTTCTTC; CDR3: CAGSETRTYNEQFF
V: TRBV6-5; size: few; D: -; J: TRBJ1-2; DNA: TGTGCCAGCAGTTCTTTTCCGATGACTAACTATGGCTACACCTTC; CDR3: CASSSFPMTNYGYTF
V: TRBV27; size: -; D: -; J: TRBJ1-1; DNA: TGTGCCAGCAGTCCCTATACCGGACCAACGAACACTGAAGCTTTCTTT; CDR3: CASSPYTGPTNTEAFF
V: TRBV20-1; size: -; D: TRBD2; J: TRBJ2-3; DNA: TGCAGTGCCACTAGCGGGGGGGTTACCACAGATACGCAGTATTTT; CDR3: CSATSGGVTTDTQYF
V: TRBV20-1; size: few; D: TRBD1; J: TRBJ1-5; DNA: TGCAGTGCTAGATGGACAGGGGCCGGTCAGCCCCAGCATTTT; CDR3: CSARWTGAGQPQHF
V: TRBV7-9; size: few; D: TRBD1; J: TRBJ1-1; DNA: TGTGCCAGCAGCCCATGGACAGGGCAACAAAACGAAGCTTTCTTT; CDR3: CASSPWTGQQNEAFF
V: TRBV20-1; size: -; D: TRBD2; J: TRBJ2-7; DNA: TGCAGTGCCCGATCAGCGGGGGGCTCCTACGAGCAGTACTTC; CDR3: CSARSAGGSYEQYF
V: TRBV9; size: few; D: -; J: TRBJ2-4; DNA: TGTGCCAGCAGCCCAGAGGGACTTTCTGGGAAAAACATTCAGTACTTC; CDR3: CASSPEGLSGKNIQYF
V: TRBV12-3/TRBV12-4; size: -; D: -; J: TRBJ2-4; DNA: TGTGCCAGCAGTTTGTTCTCAGGGGGGGGCAAAAACATTCAGTACTTC; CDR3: CASSLFSGGGKNIQYF
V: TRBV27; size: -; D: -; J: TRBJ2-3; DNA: TGTGCCAGCACTTTAAAGGGTACCCGCACAGATACGCAGTATTTT; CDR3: CASTLKGTRTDTQYF
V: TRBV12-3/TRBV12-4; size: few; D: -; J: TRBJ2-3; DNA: TGTGCCAGCAGTTTTGCCGGCAGACCTAGCACAGATACGCAGTATTTT; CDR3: CASSFAGRPSTDTQYF
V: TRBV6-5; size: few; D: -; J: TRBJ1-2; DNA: TGTGCCAGCAGGTCGACCGGGACTCCCTATGGCTACACCTTC; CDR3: CASRSTGTPYGYTF
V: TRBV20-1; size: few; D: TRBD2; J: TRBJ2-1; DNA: TGCAGTGCTAGTCCCAGCGGGAGCTACAATGAGCAGTTCTTC; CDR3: CSASPSGSYNEQFF
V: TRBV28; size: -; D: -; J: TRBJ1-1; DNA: TGTGCCAGCAGTTATTCCCGGGGACGAACTACACGTACCAACACTGAAGCTTTCTTT; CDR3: CASSYSRGRTTRTNTEAFF
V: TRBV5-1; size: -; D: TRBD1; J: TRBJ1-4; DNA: TGCGCCAGCAGCGAACGTCGGGACAGAATAGGTGAAAAACTGTTTTTT; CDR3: CASSERRDRIGEKLFF
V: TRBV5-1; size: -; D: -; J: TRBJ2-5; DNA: TGCGCCAGCACCGGTGGTGAAAGACGTCTCCTGTACCAAGAGACCCAGTACTTC; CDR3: CASTGGERRLLYQETQYF
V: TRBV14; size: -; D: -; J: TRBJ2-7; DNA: TGTGCCAGCAGCCAAGATGTGGGCCTTCTTTCCTACGAGCAGTACTTC; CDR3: CASSQDVGLLSYEQYF
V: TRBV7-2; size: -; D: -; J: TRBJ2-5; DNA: TGTGCCAGCAGCTTAGTTACGGGAATACAAGAGACCCAGTACTTC; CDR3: CASSLVTGIQETQYF
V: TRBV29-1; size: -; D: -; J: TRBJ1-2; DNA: TGCAGCGTTCTATCCCGGGGCTATGGCTACACCTTC; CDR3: CSVLSRGYGYTF
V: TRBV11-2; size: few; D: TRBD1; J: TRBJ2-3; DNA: TGTGCCAGCAGCGCCACGACAGGGGTCGATACGCAGTATTTT; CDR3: CASSATTGVDTQYF
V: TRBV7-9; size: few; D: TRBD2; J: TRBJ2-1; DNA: TGTGCCAGCAGCCTACAGCGGGGGTACAATGAGCAGTTCTTC; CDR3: CASSLQRGYNEQFF
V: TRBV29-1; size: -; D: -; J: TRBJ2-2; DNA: TGCAGCGTCGCCCTGGGGGCGCGGGGCGGGGAGCTGTTTTTT; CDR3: CSVALGARGGELFF
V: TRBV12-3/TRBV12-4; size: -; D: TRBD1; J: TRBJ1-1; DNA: TGTGCCAGCAGCGAACTCGGGACAGGGGTATTGAACACTGAAGCTTTCTTT; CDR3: CASSELGTGVLNTEAFF
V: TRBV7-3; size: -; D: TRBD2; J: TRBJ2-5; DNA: TGTGCCAGCAGCTTGGGGACTAGAGAAGAGATCCAGTACTTC; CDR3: CASSLGTREEIQYF
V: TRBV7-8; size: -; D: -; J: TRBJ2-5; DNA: TGTGCCAGCAGCTTAGAGGCCCGATCGAAAGAGACCCAGTACTTC; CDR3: CASSLEARSKETQYF
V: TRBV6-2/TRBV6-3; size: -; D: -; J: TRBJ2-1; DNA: TGTGCCAGCAGTTACTTGGGAACCCTCAATGAGCAGTTCTTC; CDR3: CASSYLGTLNEQFF
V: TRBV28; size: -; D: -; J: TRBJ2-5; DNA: TGTGCCAGCAGGATCAGTCAGCAAGAGACCCAGTACTTC; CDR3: CASRISQQETQYF
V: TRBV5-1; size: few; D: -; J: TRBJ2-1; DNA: TGCGCCAGCAGCCCCATAACTCGAGTAAATGAGCAGTTCTTC; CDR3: CASSPITRVNEQFF
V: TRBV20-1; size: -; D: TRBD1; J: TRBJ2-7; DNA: TGCAGTGCTAGACCGGGACAGGTGGTCTACGAGCAGTACTTC; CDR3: CSARPGQVVYEQYF
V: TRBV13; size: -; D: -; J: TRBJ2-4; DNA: TGTGCCAGCAGCCTCCTCGACAAAAACATTCAGTACTTC; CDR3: CASSLLDKNIQYF
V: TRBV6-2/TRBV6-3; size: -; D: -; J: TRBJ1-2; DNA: TGTGCCAGCAGCCTCCTCCGATTTGGCTACACCTTC; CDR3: CASSLLRFGYTF
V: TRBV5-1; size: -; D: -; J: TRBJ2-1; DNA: TGCGCCAGCAGCTGGTTGAAAAGGAATGAGCAGTTCTTC; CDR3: CASSWLKRNEQFF
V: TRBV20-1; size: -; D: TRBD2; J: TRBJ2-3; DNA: TGCAGTGCTGCGACTCCGGGAGGACACAGCACAGATACGCAGTATTTT; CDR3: CSAATPGGHSTDTQYF
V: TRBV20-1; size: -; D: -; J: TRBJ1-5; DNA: TGCAGTGCTAGACTCGTAACAGGAGATCACCAGCATTTT; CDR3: CSARLVTGDHQHF
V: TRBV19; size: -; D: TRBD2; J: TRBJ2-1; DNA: TGTGCCAGTAGTATCGGGACTAGCGGGAGTCGAAGCTCCTACAATGAGCAGTTCTTC; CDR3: CASSIGTSGSRSSYNEQFF
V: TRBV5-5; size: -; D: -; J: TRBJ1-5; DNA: TGTGCCAGCAGCCCATGGGGGGATGGCAATCAGCCCCAGCATTTT; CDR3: CASSPWGDGNQPQHF